This T cell receptor beta chain originates from a study of cytomegalovirus exposure and HLA in healthy donors. Study at large: As released early, the data held roughly 85 million unique TCRs from HLA-typed donors.

The CDR3 is 11 residues long. Germline values: CDR1 MDHEN, CDR2 SYDVKM. With 4 bases removed from V and 4 bases from J, the gap between germline ends came to 5 bases. Whole-study findings and limits: Later genetic work tied a missense DCLRE1C variant to beta-chain V and J trimming. When a later analysis was performed, an Asian-associated ancestry cluster reportedly had fewer N-insertions than the roughly 630-donor mean. Data from an earlier analysis indicated that most TCR beta V segments were productive either about 87% or about 30% of the time.

Details on this clone: The antigen remains unidentified.

Vbeta (60) and Jbeta (13) primers were used in the PCR. Method: immunoSEQ multiplex PCR; TCRdb's copy keeps in-frame clones and lacks some. Here the sample spans 170,000 or so clones, roughly 90% being singletons. V is TRBV28 and J is TRBJ2-7, with D unresolved. The specimen sequenced was PBMCs. The receptor's source is a woman younger than 35 in good health and CMV-seronegative. The CDR3 sequence: CASSSVYEQYF. The CDR3 DNA is TGTGCCAGCAGTTCTGTATACGAGCAGTACTTC. Together with reference TRBV28 and TRBJ2-7, the CDR3 gives the full variable domain: DVKVTQSSRYLVKRTGEKVFLECVQDMDHENMFWYRQDPGLGLRLIYFSYDVKMKEKGDIPEGYSVSREKKERFSLILESASTNQTSMYLCASSSVYEQYFGPGTRLTVT.